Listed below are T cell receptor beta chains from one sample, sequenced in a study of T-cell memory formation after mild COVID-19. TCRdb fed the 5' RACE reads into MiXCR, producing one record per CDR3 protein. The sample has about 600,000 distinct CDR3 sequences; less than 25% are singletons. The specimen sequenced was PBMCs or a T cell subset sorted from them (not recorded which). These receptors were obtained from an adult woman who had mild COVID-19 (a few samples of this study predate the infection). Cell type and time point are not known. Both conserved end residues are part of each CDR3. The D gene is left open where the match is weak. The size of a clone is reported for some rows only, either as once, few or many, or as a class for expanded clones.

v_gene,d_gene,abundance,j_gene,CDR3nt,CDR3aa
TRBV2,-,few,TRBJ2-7,TGTGCCAGCAGCCCAGTGGTCAGGGCCGAGCAGTACTTC,CASSPVVRAEQYF
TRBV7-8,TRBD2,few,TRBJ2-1,TGTGCCAGCAGCTTAGGTGCTAGCGGGAGGGATGAGCAGTTCTTC,CASSLGASGRDEQFF
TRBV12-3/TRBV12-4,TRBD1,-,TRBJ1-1,TGTGCCAGCAGTTTTCAGGGGGGAGACACTGAAGCTTTCTTT,CASSFQGGDTEAFF
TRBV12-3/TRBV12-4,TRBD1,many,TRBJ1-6,TGTGCCAGCAGTTCCCGGGGACAGCCAAATTCACCCCTCCACTTT,CASSSRGQPNSPLHF
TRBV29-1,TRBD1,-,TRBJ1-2,TGCAGCGCCGTCGGGACAGGGACCTATGGCTACACCTTC,CSAVGTGTYGYTF
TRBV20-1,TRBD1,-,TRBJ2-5,TGCAGTGCTGGGGGGCGGACAGGGCAAGAGACCCAGTACTTC,CSAGGRTGQETQYF
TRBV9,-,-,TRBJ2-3,TGTGCCAGCAGCGTAGACCGAGATACGCAGTATTTT,CASSVDRDTQYF
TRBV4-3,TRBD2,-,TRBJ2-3,TGCGCCAGCAGCCAAGAGGAAGGGACTAGCGTGGGCACAGATACGCAGTATTTT,CASSQEEGTSVGTDTQYF
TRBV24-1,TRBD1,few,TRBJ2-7,TGTGCCACCAGTGATTCCAGGACAGGGGTCTACGAGCAGTACTTC,CATSDSRTGVYEQYF
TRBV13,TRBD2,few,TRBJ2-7,TGTGCCAGCAGCCGTGGTCTGGCGGGAGGTATAATACACTACGAGCAGTACTTC,CASSRGLAGGIIHYEQYF
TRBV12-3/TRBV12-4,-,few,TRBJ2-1,TGTGCCAGCACCCCCTTCCCCGGGACTTCCGGGCATGAGCAGTTCTTC,CASTPFPGTSGHEQFF
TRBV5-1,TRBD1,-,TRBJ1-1,TGCGCCAGCAGTCTGACAGGGAGTTGGACTGAAGCTTTCTTT,CASSLTGSWTEAFF
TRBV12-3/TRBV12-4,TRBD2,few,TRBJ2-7,TGTGCCAGCAGTTTAATGCGGCTAGCGGGCCAAATGTACCACTACGAGCAGTACTTC,CASSLMRLAGQMYHYEQYF
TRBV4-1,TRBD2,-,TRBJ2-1,TGCGCCAGCAGCCAAGATCATCGAGCGGGGAATCCTGAGCAGTTCTTC,CASSQDHRAGNPEQFF
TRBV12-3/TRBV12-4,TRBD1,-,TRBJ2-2,TGTGCCAGCAAGCTAGGACAGGGGATTCCCGGGGAGCTGTTTTTT,CASKLGQGIPGELFF
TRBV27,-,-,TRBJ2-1,TGTGCCAGCAACGGGGGCCGACTTTCCAATGAGCAGTTCTTC,CASNGGRLSNEQFF
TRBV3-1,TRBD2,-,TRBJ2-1,TGTGCCAGCAGCACCCCTAGCGGGGGGAGAAATGAGCAGTTCTTC,CASSTPSGGRNEQFF
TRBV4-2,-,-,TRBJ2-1,TGTGCCAGCAGCCAAAGAGACATCACACACAATGAGCAGTTCTTC,CASSQRDITHNEQFF
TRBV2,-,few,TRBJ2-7,TGTGCCAGCAGACCCGCGTCTGTCGCAGGGGCCTACGAGCAGTACTTC,CASRPASVAGAYEQYF
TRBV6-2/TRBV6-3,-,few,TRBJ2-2,TGTGCCAGCAGTTATCGGCACCGAACGAACACCGGGGAGCTGTTTTTT,CASSYRHRTNTGELFF
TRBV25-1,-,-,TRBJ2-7,TGTGCCAGCAGTCCCCTTCAGGGGGAGCAGTACTTC,CASSPLQGEQYF
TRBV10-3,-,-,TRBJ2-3,TGTGCCATCAGTCCCCCCACAGATACGCAGTATTTT,CAISPPTDTQYF
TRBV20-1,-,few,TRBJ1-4,TGCAGTGCTAGAGAGGGGGCTCAGGAAAAACTGTTTTTT,CSAREGAQEKLFF
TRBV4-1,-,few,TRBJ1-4,TGCGCCAGCAGCCAACCCGATGGGGGAAAACTGTTTTTT,CASSQPDGGKLFF
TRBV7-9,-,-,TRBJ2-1,TGTGCCAGCAGCTTAGCTAAAGTGAAGTTCTTC,CASSLAKVKFF
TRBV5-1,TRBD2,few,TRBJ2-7,TGCGCCAGCAGGGAAATAGGGACTAGCGTGAACGAGCAGTACTTC,CASREIGTSVNEQYF
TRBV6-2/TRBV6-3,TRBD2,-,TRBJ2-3,TGTGCCAGCAGCCCGATAGCGGGGGGTACAGATACGCAGTATTTT,CASSPIAGGTDTQYF
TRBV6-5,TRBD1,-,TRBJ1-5,TGTGCCAGCAGTTACGCGTACAGGGGGCCGAGCAATCAGCCCCAGCATTTT,CASSYAYRGPSNQPQHF
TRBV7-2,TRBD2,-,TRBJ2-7,TGTGCCAGCAGCTTTAAGATTACTAGCGGGACGACTTACGAGCAGTACTTC,CASSFKITSGTTYEQYF
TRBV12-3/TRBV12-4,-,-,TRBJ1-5,TGTGCCAGCAGTTTAATTTATTCCCGAGGGAGCAATCAGCCCCAGCATTTT,CASSLIYSRGSNQPQHF
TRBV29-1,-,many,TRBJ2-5,TGCAGCGTTGAGGGCTGTCAAGAGACCCAGTACTTC,CSVEGCQETQYF
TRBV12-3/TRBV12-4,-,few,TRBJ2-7,TGTGCCAGCAGTTTAGAAGGTGGGGGCGCGGACGAGCAGTACTTC,CASSLEGGGADEQYF
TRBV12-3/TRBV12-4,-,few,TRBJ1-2,TGTGCCAGCCGAACGGCGGGGGGGCCAAACTATGGCTACACCTTC,CASRTAGGPNYGYTF
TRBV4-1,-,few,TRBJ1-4,TGCGCCAGCAGCCTTGAAACGACGGAAGGTTATAATGAAAAACTGTTTTTT,CASSLETTEGYNEKLFF
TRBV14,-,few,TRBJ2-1,TGTGCCAGCAGCCAAGAGTCGTATACCTACAATGAGCGGTTCTTC,CASSQESYTYNERFF
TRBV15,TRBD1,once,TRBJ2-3,TGTGCCACCAGCGCAACAGGGGTGGGCACAGATACGCAGTATTTT,CATSATGVGTDTQYF
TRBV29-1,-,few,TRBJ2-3,TGCAGCGTTTCGGGGATGGCAGATACGCAGTATTTT,CSVSGMADTQYF
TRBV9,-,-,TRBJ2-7,TGTGCCAGCAGCGTAGAGAGTAGGGGACACCTATACGAGCAGTACTTC,CASSVESRGHLYEQYF
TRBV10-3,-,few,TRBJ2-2,TGTGCCATCAGTCAGGGGTTTCCCGGGGAGCTGTTTTTT,CAISQGFPGELFF
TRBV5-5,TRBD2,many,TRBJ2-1,TGTGCCAGCAGCTCAGGACTAGTAGGAGACAATGAGCAGTTCTTC,CASSSGLVGDNEQFF
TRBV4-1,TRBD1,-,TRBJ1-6,TGCGCCAGCAGCCAAGGACGGGGACAGGGGTTTTCACCCCTCCACTTT,CASSQGRGQGFSPLHF
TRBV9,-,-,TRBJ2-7,TGTGCCAGCAGCCAAGGGGACTCTTTTGGCGAGCAGTACTTC,CASSQGDSFGEQYF
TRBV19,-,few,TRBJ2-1,TGTGCCAGTAGTATCTTTAAGGATGAGCAGTTCTTC,CASSIFKDEQFF
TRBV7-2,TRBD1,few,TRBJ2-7,TGTGCCAGCAGCTTAGCGGGACAGAACTACGAGCAGTACTTC,CASSLAGQNYEQYF
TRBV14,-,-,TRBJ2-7,TGTGCCAGCAGCAGGGTAAACTCCTACGAGCAGTACTTC,CASSRVNSYEQYF
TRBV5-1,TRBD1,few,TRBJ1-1,TGCGCCAGCAGCTATGGACAGGGAGAAGCTTTCTTT,CASSYGQGEAFF
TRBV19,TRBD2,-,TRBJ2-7,TGTGCCAGTAGTATCGCCGTACGGGGGGGGTACGAGCAGTACTTC,CASSIAVRGGYEQYF
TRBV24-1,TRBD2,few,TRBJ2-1,TGTGCCACCAGCGGACTAGCGGGGGGGCCCGGTGAGCAGTTCTTC,CATSGLAGGPGEQFF
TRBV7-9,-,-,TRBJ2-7,TGTGCCAGCAGCTTAGCCCAGCTCCTCGAGCAGTACTTC,CASSLAQLLEQYF
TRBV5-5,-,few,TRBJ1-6,TGTGCCAGCAGCGGATCCGGACAGACAAATTCACCCCTCCACTTT,CASSGSGQTNSPLHF
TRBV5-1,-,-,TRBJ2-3,TGCGCCAGCAGCTTGGAGAGCAAGGCCTCGATTGACGATACGCAGTATTTT,CASSLESKASIDDTQYF
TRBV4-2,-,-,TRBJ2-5,TGTGCCAGCAGCCAAGGTTTACGGGAGAACCAAGAGACCCAGTACTTC,CASSQGLRENQETQYF